The rows below give T cell receptor beta chains drawn from one sample of a study of immune evolution from preneoplasia to lung adenocarcinoma. TCRdb's table, derived via immunoSEQ multiplex PCR, lists solely in-frame clones and lacks some. Of 12,000 to 15,000 clones listed, 85% are singletons. The sample comprised FFPE lung adenocarcinoma in situ tissue. These receptors all stem from a donor at least 70 years old with lung adenocarcinoma. Both conserved end residues are part of each CDR3. A D gene is named only where the DNA matches it firmly. Clone size appears in some rows only: once, few, many, or a class for an expanded clone.

NA,TRBJ2-2,TRBV28,NA,TGTGCCAGCAGTTTAGTGGGGGCGAACACCGGGGAGCTGTTTTTT,CASSLVGANTGELFF
NA,TRBJ2-1,TRBV4-2,NA,TGTGCCAGCAGCCAAGCGGGAGAGGTTTCCAATGAGCAGTTCTTC,CASSQAGEVSNEQFF
NA,TRBJ2-2,TRBV4-2,TRBD2,TGTGCCAGCAGCCAAGGACTAGCCCAAAACACCGGGGAGCTGTTTTTT,CASSQGLAQNTGELFF
few,TRBJ2-7,TRBV7-2,TRBD2,TGTGCCAGCAGCGGTAGAGGTGCGGGAGGGCCGAGTGAGCAGTACTTC,CASSGRGAGGPSEQYF
NA,TRBJ2-7,TRBV28,NA,TGTGCCAGCAGTCTAAAACTCCGGGAACAGTACTTC,CASSLKLREQYF
NA,TRBJ2-6,TRBV30,NA,TGTGCCGCTGATAACTCTGGGGCCAACGTCCTGACTTTC,CAADNSGANVLTF
NA,TRBJ2-5,TRBV6-5,NA,TGTGCCAGCAGTTACGACCTTAGGGGAGAGACCCAGTACTTC,CASSYDLRGETQYF
NA,TRBJ1-2,TRBV2,NA,TGTGCCAGCAGTTCAGGGTACGAGGGTGGCTACACCTTC,CASSSGYEGGYTF
once,TRBJ1-5,TRBV11-2,TRBD1,TGTGCCAGCAGCTCGACAGGGAATCAGCCCCAGCATTTT,CASSSTGNQPQHF
once,TRBJ2-2,TRBV6-6,NA,TGTGCCACCCTGACTAGTCACACCGGGGAGCTGTTTTTT,CATLTSHTGELFF
NA,TRBJ2-2,TRBV30,TRBD2,TGTGCCTGGACCCGAGGGACTAGCGGAAACACCGGGGAGCTGTTTTTT,CAWTRGTSGNTGELFF
NA,TRBJ1-1,TRBV13,TRBD1,TGTGCCAGCAGCTTAGGTTGGACAGGAGAAACTGAAGCTTTCTTT,CASSLGWTGETEAFF
NA,TRBJ1-4,TRBV2,NA,TGTGCCAGCAGTGAAGCGGCCCAAACTGAAAAACTGTTTTTT,CASSEAAQTEKLFF